These 18 T cell receptor beta chains originate from one sample sequenced in a study of cytomegalovirus exposure and HLA in healthy donors (dated by TCRdb to the late 2010s). The library relied on the immunoSEQ multiplex PCR assay. For the multiplex PCR, a mixture combining 60 forward primers for TCR Vbeta segments and 13 reverse primers for TCR Jbeta segments was used. Not all clones reach the TCRdb copy of this immuneACCESS table, which keeps in-frame sequences only. Checked studies attribute under half of the gap to unresolved V genes and leave the rest unexplained. The sample table contains approximately 130,000 clones; only one count was recorded for approximately 78% of them. Approximately 5.6% of the sample is held by the ten biggest clonotypes. The sequencing sample was made of PBMCs. The receptors stem from a woman aged 40 to 50 in good health and CMV-seropositive.

On this clone: This CDR3 fails to terminate in the conserved phenylalanine or tryptophan, so it likely reflects a read error. The V gene is TRBV19, the J gene TRBJ1-2; 9 bases are shared with TRBD1. The CDR3 spans 18 residues. The V and J ends lost 7 bases and 3 bases, in that order; junction bases with no gene match: 18. Germline CDR1 is LNHDA and CDR2 is SQIVND (reference sequence). The CDR3 loop is CASTIPGGTGSADYGYTL. The CDR3 coding sequence is TGTGCCAGTACCATCCCAGGGGGGACAGGGAGCGCGGACTATGGCTACACCCTC.

With regard to this clone: Compared with germline, one end of the junction differs, possibly owing to a read error. The chain uses TRBV7-7 and TRBJ2-1; 11 bases fit TRBD1. Germline V CDR1 and CDR2: SSHAT, FNYEAQ (reference sequence). The length of the CDR3 is 15 residues. The CDR3 region is CASSSGTGGYNEQFF. For the CDR3, the DNA is TGTGCTAGCAGCTCCGGGACAGGGGGTTACAATGAGCAGTTCTTC.

The chain combines TRBV27 with TRBJ2-1; a possible D gene is TRBD1 (5 bases). Trimming stripped 4 bases from V and 2 bases from J, with 15 bases between. The germline gives CDR1 MNHEY, CDR2 SMNVEV (reference sequence). This CDR3 spans 16 amino acids. CDR3 in DNA: TGTGCCAGCAGTTCAGACAGCGACACTACCTACAATGAGCAGTTCTTC. Translating gives CASSSDSDTTYNEQFF.

Worth noting for this clone: At one boundary the junction diverges from the germline segment, which might be a read error. Other DNA sequences in the sample encode the same CDR3. The rearrangement joins TRBV7-7 to TRBJ2-5, with 9 bases fitting TRBD1. The CDR3 covers 14 residues. CDR1 and CDR2 from the germline V gene are SSHAT and FNYEAQ (reference sequence). CDR3 bases: TGTGCTAGCAGCACGGGGACAGGGAGGGAGACCCAGTACTTC. Protein sequence: CASSTGTGRETQYF.

Regarding this clone: A read error may account for a junction end that differs from germline. The V gene is TRBV11-2, the J gene TRBJ2-7; tentative D call: TRBD2 (6 bases). The CDR3 covers 12 residues. CDR1 is SGHAT and CDR2 is FQNNGV in the germline V gene. As DNA, the CDR3 is TGTGCCAGCAGCTTAGCATCTAGAAGGCGGGATTTC. It is translated as CASSLASRRRDF.

In nucleotides, the CDR3 is TGTGCCTCGCGCGGGACAACTAATGAAAAACTGTTTTTT. It translates to CASRGTTNEKLFF. The chain is built from TRBV10-3 and TRBJ1-4; D ambiguous. Trimming stripped 11 bases from V and 0 bases from J, with 10 bases between. The CDR3 sequence is 13 residues long. Germline assignment: CDR1 ENHRY and CDR2 SYGVKD.

The rearrangement joins TRBV6-1 to TRBJ1-2; D is unclear. V gave up 4 bases and J gave up 8 bases, with 23 bases separating them. The CDR3 contains 16 residues. CDR1 and CDR2 from the germline V gene are MNHNS and SASEGT. CDR3 coding DNA: TGTGCCAGCAGTGGGGGAGAGGGCAGGTTCGTTTGGGGCTACACCTTC. Translated: CASSGGEGRFVWGYTF.

The chain joins TRBV5-1 to TRBJ2-7; D might be TRBD2 (5 bases). CDR1 is SGHRS, CDR2 YFSETQ, per germline. The CDR3 spans 13 residues. The germline V and J ends were trimmed by 4 bases and 7 bases, with 15 bases remaining between them. CDR3 residues: CASSQEAGREQYF. In DNA, the CDR3 is TGCGCCAGCAGCCAGGAGGCGGGTCGGGAGCAGTACTTC.

The CDR3 coding sequence is TGTGCCAGCAGCTCTATTAGGGGGCACGACACCGGGGAGCTGTTTTTT. Residues: CASSSIRGHDTGELFF. This chain uses TRBV7-3 with TRBJ2-2; 7 nucleotides agree with TRBD1. This CDR3 is 16 amino acids long. The trim removed 4 bases at V and 3 bases at J, leaving 8 bases unmatched. The germline CDR1 and CDR2 sequences are SGHTA and FQGTGA.

J is TRBJ1-1 and V is TRBV11-2; maybe TRBD1 (6 bases). Germline assignment: CDR1 SGHAT and CDR2 FQNNGV. Deletions cut 6 bases from V and 11 bases from J, with 28 bases between. The CDR3 contains 16 residues. The CDR3, as DNA: TGTGCCAGCAGACGACTAAGGACAGTTTCGGATGAAGGGGCTTTCTTT. This sequence encodes CASRRLRTVSDEGAFF.

The chain employs TRBV11-3 and TRBJ2-2; D is ambiguous. Trimming stripped 2 bases from V and 6 bases from J, with 13 bases between. The CDR3 is 15 residues long. CDR1 and CDR2 (germline): SGHNT, YENEEA. The DNA for the CDR3 is TGTGCCAGCAGCTTATTAAATACACCCCCCGGGGAGCTGTTTTTT. This translates into CASSLLNTPPGELFF.

This clone was detected only once. The chain has TRBV6-6 and TRBJ2-5; no firm D call. The J call may be wrong; the DNA end is better matched by TRBJ2-7. This CDR3 spans 12 amino acids. Germline CDR1 and CDR2: MNHNY and SVGAGI (reference sequence). The CDR3 DNA sequence: TGTGCCAGCAGTTATGTAGTCTCCGAGCAGTACTTC. It codes for CASSYVVSEQYF.

The CDR3 loop is CASSVDTGTTLEQYF. The DNA for the CDR3 is TGTGCCAGCAGCGTAGATACCGGGACTACCCTCGAGCAGTACTTC. This chain links TRBV9 with TRBJ2-7; 7 bases match TRBD2. The CDR3 runs to 15 residues. The germline CDR1 and CDR2 sequences are SGDLS and YYNGEE. The V gene end was trimmed by 0 bases and the J gene end by 6 bases; junction bases not matched to a gene: 9.

The chain employs TRBV29-1 and TRBJ2-2, with D maybe TRBD2 (6 bases). The ends were cut back, 6 bases at V and 1 base at J, with 12 bases in the middle. The CDR3 loop spans 14 amino acids. CDR1 is SQVTM, CDR2 ANQGSEA, per germline. The CDR3 coding sequence is TGCAGCGTAAGAAGCGGGTTGAACACCGGGGAGCTGTTTTTT. Its translation: CSVRSGLNTGELFF.

This clone was observed a few times. The chain's CDR3 is CASSYHPQIQETQYF. CDR3 DNA sequence: TGTGCCAGCAGTTATCATCCGCAGATACAAGAGACCCAGTACTTC. The V call is TRBV6-7, the J call TRBJ2-5; D not resolved. TRBV6-7 is treated as an ORF (open reading frame) with a function not yet certain. V lost 3 bases, J lost 2 bases, and 13 bases lay in between. The CDR3 is made up of 15 amino acids.

The CDR3: CASSSGQGAYGYTF. Written as DNA, the CDR3 is TGTGCCAGCAGCTCGGGACAGGGGGCCTATGGCTACACCTTC. The V call is TRBV7-2, the J call TRBJ1-2; 12 bases map to TRBD1. J was trimmed by 4 bases and V by 4 bases; bases with no gene match: 1. This CDR3 is 14 amino acids long. Germline-derived CDR1 and CDR2 are SGHTA and FQGNSA.

The J gene is TRBJ2-1, the V gene TRBV7-6, with 14 bases aligning to TRBD2. The CDR3 runs to 21 residues. Looked up from germline, CDR1 is SGHVS and CDR2 is FNYEAQ. J lost 2 bases, V lost 3 bases, and 15 bases had no gene match. The CDR3 reads CASSFPKPGTSGGDTYNEQFF. CDR3 DNA sequence: TGTGCCAGCAGCTTTCCCAAACCCGGGACTAGCGGGGGTGACACCTACAATGAGCAGTTCTTC.

The chain uses TRBV4-2 and TRBJ2-1, with TRBD1 matching over 12 bases. After removal of 5 bases from V and 8 bases from J, the junction contained 10 bases not matched to a gene. The CDR3 runs to 16 residues. The V gene's germline CDR1 is LGHNA and CDR2 YNFKEQ. CDR3 residues: CASSGHRDRGLYEQFF. The CDR3 DNA reads as TGTGCCAGCAGCGGTCACCGGGACAGGGGGCTCTATGAGCAGTTCTTC.